A selection of T cell receptor beta chains follows, all from one sample in a study of T cell responses to AZD1222 COVID-19 vaccine. Produced via immunoSEQ multiplex PCR; TCRdb's table is partial and in-frame only. The data contain some 150,000 clones, more than 85% of them seen just once; the ten biggest clones take up 0.7% to 0.9%. The sample was peripheral blood, taken on day 0 of AZD1222 vaccination. Receptors originate from an adult in good health. Both conserved end residues are part of each CDR3. D genes are given only for firm matches. Clone size, where shown, is once, few, many, or a class for clones that have expanded.

V gene	clone size	D gene	J gene	CDR3 DNA	CDR3 protein
TRBV18	NA	NA	TRBJ1-2	TGTGCCAGCTCACCACCTTTCGGGGGAGCCCACTATGGCTACACCTTC	CASSPPFGGAHYGYTF
TRBV6-5	few	NA	TRBJ1-5	TGTGCCAGCAGTCCCGACAGCCGCTATCAGCCCCAGCATTTT	CASSPDSRYQPQHF
TRBV5-1	NA	NA	TRBJ2-3	TGCGCCAGCAGCCCACCGGACTCGCCGGATACGCAGTATTTT	CASSPPDSPDTQYF
TRBV6-2/TRBV6-3	NA	NA	TRBJ2-3	TGTGCCAGCAGCCAAGACTCTTACACAGATACGCAGTATTTT	CASSQDSYTDTQYF
TRBV6-5	NA	NA	TRBJ1-2	TGTGCCAGCAGTTATACGAGGGAACAAGGCTACACCTTC	CASSYTREQGYTF
TRBV7-2	NA	TRBD2	TRBJ2-1	TGTGCCAGCAGCCCGACTAGCACCTCCTACAATGAGCAGTTCTTC	CASSPTSTSYNEQFF
TRBV29-1	NA	NA	TRBJ1-6	TGCAGCGTTGAACCAGAGGACCTCTCCTATAATTCACCCCTCCACTTT	CSVEPEDLSYNSPLHF
TRBV7-2	NA	NA	TRBJ1-6	TGTGCCAGCAGCGTAACAGAGAACCTTAATTCACCCCTCCACTTT	CASSVTENLNSPLHF
TRBV7-9	NA	NA	TRBJ1-4	TGTGCCAGCAGCTTAATTCAGGGAATGGGTGAAAAACTGTTTTTT	CASSLIQGMGEKLFF
TRBV19	NA	TRBD2	TRBJ2-1	TGTGCCAGTAGTATAACCGGGCTAGCGGTGGGCAATGAGCAGTTCTTC	CASSITGLAVGNEQFF
TRBV3-1/TRBV3-2	NA	NA	TRBJ2-2	TGTGCCAGCAGCCAAGATATAGGACAGAACACCGGGGAGCTGTTTTTT	CASSQDIGQNTGELFF
TRBV19	NA	TRBD1	TRBJ2-7	TGTGCCAGTAGTAAGGACAGGGACCAGGACGAGCAGTACTTC	CASSKDRDQDEQYF
TRBV4-1	NA	NA	TRBJ2-1	TGCGCCAGCAGCCAAGTACTACAGGGTGGGGATGAGCAGTTCTTC	CASSQVLQGGDEQFF
TRBV7-9	NA	NA	TRBJ2-1	TGTGCCAGCAGCTTACAAGACTTCTCCAATGAGCAGTTCTTC	CASSLQDFSNEQFF
TRBV5-1	NA	NA	TRBJ2-3	TGCGCCAGCAGCGATCTGGATACGCAGTATTTT	CASSDLDTQYF
TRBV18	NA	NA	TRBJ1-1	TGTGCCAGCTCATTAGGCACTGAAGCTTTCTTT	CASSLGTEAFF
TRBV5-4	NA	TRBD1	TRBJ1-6	TGTGCCAGCAGCTTAGTGACAGGGGGTCGTTCACCCCTCCACTTT	CASSLVTGGRSPLHF
TRBV2	NA	NA	TRBJ1-4	TGTGCCAGCCGGGAGGGGGGGGAAAAACTGTTTTTT	CASREGGEKLFF
TRBV18	NA	TRBD1	TRBJ1-1	TGTGCCAGCTCACCGGACAGGGCTGAAGCTTTCTTT	CASSPDRAEAFF
TRBV6-4	NA	TRBD2	TRBJ2-5	TGTGCCAGCAGTGACTCGAGCGGGGGGCAAGAGACCCAGTACTTC	CASSDSSGGQETQYF
TRBV3-1/TRBV3-2	once	TRBD1	TRBJ1-6	TGTGCCAGCAGCCAGCCCGGACAGGGTTCGGTCCTCCACTTT	CASSQPGQGSVLHF
TRBV7-9	NA	NA	TRBJ2-4	TGTGCCAGCAGCTTAGAAGTGGCAGGGAAGGCCAAAAACATTCAGTACTTC	CASSLEVAGKAKNIQYF
TRBV14	NA	TRBD1	TRBJ1-2	TGTGCCAGCAGCCAAGTAGCCAGGGGGGATGATGGCTACACCTTC	CASSQVARGDDGYTF
TRBV5-4	NA	NA	TRBJ1-6	TGTGCCAGCAGCTTGGCTGGGGCAGGGGCCCTCCACTTT	CASSLAGAGALHF
TRBV19	NA	TRBD1	TRBJ1-1	TGTGCCAGTAGTCGGGACAGATACACTGAAGCTTTCTTT	CASSRDRYTEAFF
TRBV7-9	NA	NA	TRBJ2-3	TGTGCCAGCAGCTTATGGGCAGGTTCTAGCACAGATACGCAGTATTTT	CASSLWAGSSTDTQYF
TRBV5-1	NA	NA	TRBJ2-1	TGCGCCAGCAGTTCAGGACTCTCCTACAATGAGCAGTTCTTC	CASSSGLSYNEQFF
TRBV18	NA	NA	TRBJ2-7	TGTGCCAGCTCACCGCGAATACTACAGGATTACGAGCAGTACTTC	CASSPRILQDYEQYF
TRBV4-1	once	NA	TRBJ1-1	TGCGCCAGCAGCCGTCAGGGCAGGGGTGGAAACACTGAAGCTTTCTTT	CASSRQGRGGNTEAFF